This T cell receptor (beta chain) derives from a study of T cell changes during pregnancy in multiple sclerosis. This table comes from immunoSEQ multiplex PCR, and its TCRdb copy is limited to in-frame clones, with some not included. The repertoire holds roughly 59,000 clones, with around 90% as singletons. Sequenced material: peripheral blood, taken in the third trimester of pregnancy. This TCR was recovered from a female donor in good health, enrolled as a control in a pregnancy study.

The CDR3 DNA reads TGTGCCAGCAGCTTAAGCCCCCCCCTCGAGCAGTACTTC. Protein sequence: CASSLSPPLEQYF. This chain connects TRBV11-2 to TRBJ2-7; D gene unclear. V was pared by 2 bases and J by 6 bases, with 11 bases between. The CDR3 consists of 13 residues. Germline V gene lookup returns CDR1 SGHAT and CDR2 FQNNGV.